This T cell receptor (beta chain) originates from a study of blood T cell repertoires in COVID-19. Background on the study: Sources were T cells, B-cell-depleted T cells, or PBMCs; the material itself was cDNA or gDNA.

This CDR3 comprises 17 residues. Clones were read by immunoSEQ multiplex PCR, and TCRdb kept only the in-frame ones, dropping some. The sample lists about 110,000 clones, 87% occurring once. J is TRBJ2-2 and V is TRBV21-1; TRBD1, the D gene given by the table, was not confirmed from the DNA. TRBV21-1 is termed a pseudogene. The sample taken for sequencing was peripheral blood. The receptor was derived from a human donor in a cohort sampled during active COVID-19. This CDR3 is CASSKELDRANTGELFF. The CDR3 DNA is TGTGCCAGCAGCAAAGAGTTGGACAGGGCGAACACCGGGGAGCTGTTTTTT.